Described below is a single TCR beta chain sequence and its context. The method was immunoSEQ multiplex PCR; TCRdb's version includes in-frame clones alone and lacks a portion of them. The repertoire includes 71,000 or so clones, nearly 90% of them detected once, and roughly a fifth sits in the top ten. This entry comes from a study of control samples from healthy donors and cancer patients. The receptor's source is a man aged 60 to 75 with lung cancer. The sample comprised PBMCs.

DNA for the CDR3: TGTGCCAGCAGCCGGTTCGGGGAGCAGTTCTTC. Translated: CASSRFGEQFF. The chain combines TRBV7-9 with TRBJ2-1; D call uncertain. The V gene lost 5 bases and the J gene lost 10 bases, with 9 bases spanning the gap. Germline loops: CDR1 SEHNR, CDR2 FQNEAQ (reference sequence). The length of the CDR3 is 11 residues.